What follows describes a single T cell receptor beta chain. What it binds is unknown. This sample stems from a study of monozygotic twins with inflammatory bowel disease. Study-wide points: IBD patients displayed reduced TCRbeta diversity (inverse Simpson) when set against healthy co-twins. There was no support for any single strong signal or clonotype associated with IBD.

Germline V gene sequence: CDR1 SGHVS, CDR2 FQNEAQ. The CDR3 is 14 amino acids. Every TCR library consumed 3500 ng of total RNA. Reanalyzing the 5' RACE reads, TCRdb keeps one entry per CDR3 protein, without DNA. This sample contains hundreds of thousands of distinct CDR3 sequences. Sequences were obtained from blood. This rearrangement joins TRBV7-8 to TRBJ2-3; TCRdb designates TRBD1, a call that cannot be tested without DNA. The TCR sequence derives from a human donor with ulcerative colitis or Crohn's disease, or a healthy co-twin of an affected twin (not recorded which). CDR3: CASSFDRRTDTQYF. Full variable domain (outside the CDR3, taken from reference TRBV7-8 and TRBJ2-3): GAGVSQSPRYKVAKRGQDVALRCDPISGHVSLFWYQQALGQGPEFLTYFQNEAQLDKSGLPSDRFFAERPEGSVSTLKIQRTQQEDSAVYLCASSFDRRTDTQYFGPGTRLTVL.